These T cell receptor beta chains were read from a single sample in a study of blood T cell repertoires in COVID-19. Only in-frame clones appear in the TCRdb table, and some are missing; sequencing was by immunoSEQ multiplex PCR. The table has 200,000 to 300,000 clones, 80% to 90% seen once. Sequenced material: peripheral blood. The receptors derive from a man between 40 and 49 years old who had recovered from COVID-19. CDR3s include the opening cysteine and the closing phenylalanine or tryptophan. Each record gives: J gene, V gene, CDR3 protein.

TRBJ2-3,TRBV2,CASTYEESSAGGPTDTQYF
TRBJ2-7,TRBV3-1/TRBV3-2,CASSPLRLAGGYEQYF
TRBJ1-2,TRBV7-9,CASSYEGQYGYTF
TRBJ2-5,TRBV6-1,CASSEAGTGTETQYF
TRBJ2-7,TRBV7-2,CASSFTGGYATEQYF
TRBJ1-6,TRBV19,CASNVDTRGLWNSPLHF
TRBJ2-7,TRBV20-1,CSASDFRDVLHEQYF
TRBJ2-7,TRBV5-6,CASSLVRTGGTEQYF
TRBJ1-2,TRBV28,CASRLGGGYPDVYGYTF
TRBJ1-1,TRBV7-9,CASSLAFDRENTEAFF
TRBJ2-7,TRBV7-9,CASSAELAGDYEQYF
TRBJ2-3,TRBV2,CASTNPGQGTDTQYF
TRBJ2-2,TRBV3-1/TRBV3-2,CASSQYNEGGAGELFF
TRBJ1-2,TRBV15,CATSRDRARGLYGYTF
TRBJ2-1,TRBV29-1,CSVDEQGQYNEQFF
TRBJ2-7,TRBV11-3,CASSLDGAYEQYF
TRBJ1-5,TRBV7-2,CASSPRVNQPQHF
TRBJ2-1,TRBV15,CATSRPGTGGYNEQFF
TRBJ1-2,TRBV4-3,CASSRSMDGTGVSGYTF
TRBJ1-5,TRBV15,CATSRDQRVNQPQHF
TRBJ2-5,TRBV2,CASTGDRAGETQYF
TRBJ2-4,TRBV10-3,CAISTHGQGYIQYF
TRBJ2-1,TRBV18,CASSPKSSTRGNEQFF
TRBJ1-1,TRBV27,CASSQQGMVETEAFF
TRBJ2-2,TRBV6-5,CASPGQGTGELFF
TRBJ2-2,TRBV4-3,CASSQEWEREVPTGELFF
TRBJ2-7,TRBV6-2/TRBV6-3,CASSPRGAIYEQYF
TRBJ1-2,TRBV5-5,CASSWGTANYGYTF
TRBJ2-7,TRBV4-3,CASSREIGTLYEQYF
TRBJ2-7,TRBV6-2/TRBV6-3,CASSYDSSYEQYF
TRBJ2-2,TRBV19,CAGGEDGELFF
TRBJ2-5,TRBV5-6,CASSLGRSETQYF
TRBJ2-4,TRBV3-1/TRBV3-2,CASSRGPPPNIQYF
TRBJ2-3,TRBV2,CASTQPSGNTDTQYF
TRBJ1-1,TRBV9,CASRSEDTGSTEAFF
TRBJ2-3,TRBV27,CASRNSGRAADTQYF
TRBJ1-2,TRBV27,CASGGTGVGYTF
TRBJ1-2,TRBV30,CACPTRGGGYTF
TRBJ2-7,TRBV21-1,CASSSRTSGRVGPEQYF
TRBJ1-5,TRBV19,CASSVNRGQPQHF
TRBJ2-7,TRBV24-1,CAIRTVDEQYF
TRBJ2-7,TRBV5-5,CASRRTEAHEQYF
TRBJ2-3,TRBV19,CASSRQGVTDTQYF
TRBJ2-5,TRBV5-4,CASSKTGGQETQYF
TRBJ1-5,TRBV6-5,CASSRGRNQPQHF
TRBJ2-1,TRBV10-1,CASSESSPPVLMFF
TRBJ1-1,TRBV4-3,CASSHPSGSGNTEAFF
TRBJ1-2,TRBV27,CASSLGATANYGYTF
TRBJ2-3,TRBV7-2,CASSFEQGTDTQYF
TRBJ1-1,TRBV18,CASSPSTIVGAEAFF
TRBJ2-2,TRBV10-1,CASSDSTGELFF
TRBJ2-2,TRBV19,CASGRTWGAGELFF